The rows below give T cell receptor beta chains drawn from one sample of a study of beta chain features in type 1 diabetes. The table came from immunoSEQ multiplex PCR; TCRdb's copy has only in-frame clones and leaves some out. This table has 850,000 to 900,000 clones, roughly a sixth appearing once. Material: naive CD4+ T cells from blood. The origin of the receptors is a woman aged 18-29 years in good health. CDR3s include the opening cysteine and the closing phenylalanine or tryptophan. The D gene is left open where the match is weak. Clone size, where shown, is once, few, many, or a class for clones that have expanded.

j_call clone_size d_call v_call cdr3_nt cdr3_aa
TRBJ1-5 few TRBD1 TRBV7-2 TGTGCCAGCAGCCCCGGGACAGGGCGAAATCAGCCCCAGCATTTT CASSPGTGRNQPQHF
TRBJ2-1 few . TRBV12-2 TGTGCAAGTCGCTTTTTTGCCGGGGAACACAATGAGCAGTTCTTC CASRFFAGEHNEQFF
TRBJ2-7 . TRBD2 TRBV7-2 TGTGCCAGCAGCATTCGAGCGGGAGGTGGGAGCTACGAGCAGTACTTC CASSIRAGGGSYEQYF
TRBJ2-4 . TRBD1 TRBV5-1 TGCGCCAGCAGGTCCTGGGTTCTGGACAGGGGCCAACCGGGGGCCAAAAACATTCAGTACTTC CASRSWVLDRGQPGAKNIQYF
TRBJ2-3 few . TRBV5-1 TGCGCCAGCAGCTTGTACGGGGATACGCAGTATTTT CASSLYGDTQYF
TRBJ2-3 . . TRBV6-1 TGTGCCAGCAGGGGGGGACCAGATACGCAGTATTTT CASRGGPDTQYF
TRBJ1-1 few . TRBV5-1 TGCGCCAGCAGCCGGAGCGTTGTGGGCGACTCGGCTTTCTTT CASSRSVVGDSAFF
TRBJ2-1 few TRBD2 TRBV7-9 TGTGCCAGCCGCGTTAGCGGGAGTGATGAGCAGTTCTTC CASRVSGSDEQFF
TRBJ2-1 . TRBD2 TRBV28 TGTGCCAGCCCAGCGGGACCCTACAATGAGCAGTTCTTC CASPAGPYNEQFF
TRBJ2-3 . TRBD2 TRBV5-1 TGCGCCAGCAGCTTGGGACTAGCGGGACGCACAGATACGCAGTATTTT CASSLGLAGRTDTQYF
TRBJ2-5 . TRBD2 TRBV5-1 TGCGCCAGCAGCTTGGTGGCTAGCGGCAACCAAGAGACCCAGTACTTC CASSLVASGNQETQYF
TRBJ2-5 few . TRBV4-2 TGTGCCAGCAGCCAAGATCCAAGGGAGACCCAGTACTTC CASSQDPRETQYF
TRBJ2-7 . TRBD2 TRBV7-2 TGTGCCAGCAGCTTAGCGTCTAGCGGGGAGCAGTACTTC CASSLASSGEQYF
TRBJ2-3 . . TRBV5-1 TGTGCCAGCAGCCTTACTAGCACAGATACGCAGTATTTT CASSLTSTDTQYF
TRBJ2-5 few . TRBV7-2 TGTGCCAGCAGCGTATTAGAACGTCAGTACTTC CASSVLERQYF
TRBJ2-4 . TRBD2 TRBV7-2 TGTGCCAGCAGCTTAGTCGGTCCGGAGGGAGCGGGAGGGTTGTCCATTCAGTACTTC CASSLVGPEGAGGLSIQYF
TRBJ2-2 . . TRBV5-1 TGCGCCAGCAGCTTGGTAGAGGCGGGCACCGGGGAGCTGTTTTTT CASSLVEAGTGELFF
TRBJ2-5 . . TRBV2 TGTGCCAGCAGTGAGGAAGAGACCCAGTACTTC CASSEEETQYF
TRBJ2-7 few . TRBV6-5 TGTGCCAGCAGGGACTACTACGAGCAGTACTTC CASRDYYEQYF
TRBJ1-1 . . TRBV7-2 TGTGCCAGTAAAAACACTGAAGCTTTCTTT CASKNTEAFF
TRBJ1-1 . . TRBV20-1 TGCAGTGCCGGGGAGCGGTTTGAAGCTTTCTTT CSAGERFEAFF
TRBJ2-1 few TRBD2 TRBV5-1 TGCGCCAGCAGCTGGGTCCCTAGCGGAGGTGAGCAGTTCTTC CASSWVPSGGEQFF
TRBJ2-7 few . TRBV28 TGTGCCAGCAGTTCGGAGCGGGCCTACGAGCAGTACTTC CASSSERAYEQYF
TRBJ1-1 many TRBD1 TRBV10-3 TGTGCCTCAGGGACAGGGCGGGACACTGAAGCTTTCTTT CASGTGRDTEAFF
TRBJ1-5 . . TRBV6-5 TGTGCCAGCTCGGCAGGGAATCAGCCCCAGCATTTT CASSAGNQPQHF
TRBJ2-5 few . TRBV28 TGTGCCAGCAGTTTATCGGGTAGCCGCCAAGAGACCCAGTACTTC CASSLSGSRQETQYF
TRBJ2-5 few . TRBV19 TGTGCCAGTAGTATCCAGGACAGTGAAGAGACCCAGTACTTC CASSIQDSEETQYF
TRBJ2-5 . TRBD2 TRBV28 TGTGCCAGTCGACTAGCGGGAGTAGAGACCCAGTACTTC CASRLAGVETQYF
TRBJ2-2 . TRBD2 TRBV10-3 TGTGCCATCAGTGGTGTGTCTTCACTAGCGGAGAACACCGGGGAGCTGTTTTTT CAISGVSSLAENTGELFF
TRBJ2-6 few . TRBV7-9 TGTGCCAGCAGCTTCAATAACAGGGCTGGGGCCAACGTCCTGACTTTC CASSFNNRAGANVLTF
TRBJ2-6 many . TRBV4-3 TGCGCCAGCAGCCAAGATGCATTATCTGGGGCCAACGTCCTGACTTTC CASSQDALSGANVLTF
TRBJ2-3 few . TRBV19 TGTGCCAGTAGCGCCATGGACGGATTTGCGGCAGATACGCAGTATTTT CASSAMDGFAADTQYF
TRBJ1-5 . . TRBV5-1 TGCGCCAGCAGCTTGGACTTCGGTCAGCCCCAGCATTTT CASSLDFGQPQHF
TRBJ2-1 few TRBD1 TRBV7-6 TGTGCCAGCAGCTTAGCCTCGGGACAGAGATACAATGAGCAGTTCTTC CASSLASGQRYNEQFF
TRBJ1-5 . . TRBV21-1 TGTGCCAGCAGCGCTTTTGGGGGACGGAACAAACATCAGCCCCAGCATTTT CASSAFGGRNKHQPQHF
TRBJ2-3 few . TRBV6-1 TGTGCCAGCAGTGAAGTTATTTATGGGGGGCGCACAGATACGCAGTATTTT CASSEVIYGGRTDTQYF
TRBJ2-1 few . TRBV5-6 TGTGCCAGCAGCTTTCCAGGGCGCAATGAGCAGTTCTTC CASSFPGRNEQFF
TRBJ1-5 few . TRBV28 TGTGCCAGCAAGCGGGCACAGGGACGCGATCAGCCCCAGCATTTT CASKRAQGRDQPQHF
TRBJ2-4 . . TRBV7-2 TGTGCCAGCAGCTTTGCAGAAACACTAGCCAAAAACATTCAGTACTTC CASSFAETLAKNIQYF
TRBJ2-1 few TRBD2 TRBV2 TGTGCCAGCCGCGGTAGCGGGACTAGATTCCTATACAATGAGCAGTTCTTC CASRGSGTRFLYNEQFF
TRBJ1-3 few . TRBV20-1 TGCAGTGCTTCAACCGGAAACACCATATATTTT CSASTGNTIYF
TRBJ2-2 . . TRBV9 TGTGCCAGCAGTAGTGCCGAGTCCGGGGAGCTGTTTTTT CASSSAESGELFF
TRBJ2-1 . TRBD2 TRBV6-5 TGTGCCAGCAGAGTAGCGGGAGGGGTCTACAATGAGCAGTTCTTC CASRVAGGVYNEQFF
TRBJ1-5 few . TRBV7-2 TGTGCCAGCAGCCAGGACACGCGTCAGCCCCAGCATTTT CASSQDTRQPQHF
TRBJ2-2 . TRBD2 TRBV19 TGTGCCAGTACCAGTCGGCGGGGGAGTCGGGAGCTGTTTTTT CASTSRRGSRELFF
TRBJ2-3 . . TRBV7-2 TGTGCCAGCAGTTCCAGGATCCCAGATACGCAGTATTTT CASSSRIPDTQYF
TRBJ2-1 . TRBD1 TRBV5-1 TGCGCCAGCAGCTTGAGACAGGGATCCTACAATGAGCAGTTCTTC CASSLRQGSYNEQFF
TRBJ1-4 many . TRBV2 TGTGCCAGCCAGCGGGCCACGCGGACGAACGAAAAACTGTTTTTT CASQRATRTNEKLFF